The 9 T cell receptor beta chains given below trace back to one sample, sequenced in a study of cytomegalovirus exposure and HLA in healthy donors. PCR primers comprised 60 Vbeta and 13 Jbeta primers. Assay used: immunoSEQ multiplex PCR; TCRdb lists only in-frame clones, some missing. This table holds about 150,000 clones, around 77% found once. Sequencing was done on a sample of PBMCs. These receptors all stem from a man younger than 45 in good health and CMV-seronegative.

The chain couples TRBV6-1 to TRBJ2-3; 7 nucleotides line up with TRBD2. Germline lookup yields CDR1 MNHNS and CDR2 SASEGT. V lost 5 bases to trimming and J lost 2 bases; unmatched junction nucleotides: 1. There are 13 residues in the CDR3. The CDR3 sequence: CASSRDYTDTQYF. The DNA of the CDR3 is TGTGCCAGCAGTAGGGACTACACAGATACGCAGTATTTT.

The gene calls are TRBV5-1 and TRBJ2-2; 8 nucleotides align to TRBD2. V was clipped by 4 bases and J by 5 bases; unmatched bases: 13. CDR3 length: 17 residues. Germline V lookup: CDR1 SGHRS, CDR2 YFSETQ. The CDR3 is CASSLQPGGSSTGELFF. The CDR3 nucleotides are TGCGCCAGCAGCCTCCAGCCGGGAGGGTCAAGTACCGGGGAGCTGTTTTTT.

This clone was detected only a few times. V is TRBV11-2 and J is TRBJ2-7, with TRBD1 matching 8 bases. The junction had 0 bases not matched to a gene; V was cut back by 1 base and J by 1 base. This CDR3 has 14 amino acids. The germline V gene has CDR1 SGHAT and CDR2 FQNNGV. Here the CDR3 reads CASSLGTGSYEQYF. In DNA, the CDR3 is TGTGCCAGCAGCTTAGGGACAGGGTCCTACGAGCAGTACTTC.

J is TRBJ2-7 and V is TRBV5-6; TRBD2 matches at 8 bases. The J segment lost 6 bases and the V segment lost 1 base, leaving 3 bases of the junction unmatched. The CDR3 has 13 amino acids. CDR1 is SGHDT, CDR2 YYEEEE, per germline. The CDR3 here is CASSLRGGIEQYF. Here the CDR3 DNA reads TGTGCCAGCAGCTTGCGGGGGGGAATCGAGCAGTACTTC.

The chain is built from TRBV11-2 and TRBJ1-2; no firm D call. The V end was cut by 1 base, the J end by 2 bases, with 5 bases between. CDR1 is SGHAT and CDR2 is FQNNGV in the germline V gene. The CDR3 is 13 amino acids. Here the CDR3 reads CASSLGGNYGYTF. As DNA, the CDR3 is TGTGCCAGCAGCTTAGGCGGGAACTATGGCTACACCTTC.

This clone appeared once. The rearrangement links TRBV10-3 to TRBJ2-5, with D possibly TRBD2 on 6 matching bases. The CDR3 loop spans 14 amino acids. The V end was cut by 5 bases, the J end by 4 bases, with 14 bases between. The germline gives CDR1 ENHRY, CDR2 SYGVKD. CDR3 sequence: CAISRAGLGETQYF. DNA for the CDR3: TGTGCCATCAGTCGGGCGGGATTAGGAGAGACCCAGTACTTC.

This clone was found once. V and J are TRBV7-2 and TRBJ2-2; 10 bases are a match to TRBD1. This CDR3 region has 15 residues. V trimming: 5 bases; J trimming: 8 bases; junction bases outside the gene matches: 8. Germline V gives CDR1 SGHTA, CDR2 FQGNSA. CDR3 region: CASSETGGTFGELFF. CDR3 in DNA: TGTGCCAGCAGCGAGACAGGGGGCACGTTTGGGGAGCTGTTTTTT.

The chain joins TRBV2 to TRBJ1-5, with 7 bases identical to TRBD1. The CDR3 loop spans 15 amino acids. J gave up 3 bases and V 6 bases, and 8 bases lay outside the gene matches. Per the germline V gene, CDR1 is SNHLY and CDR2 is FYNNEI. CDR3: CASRRTGSDNQPQHF. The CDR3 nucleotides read TGTGCCAGCAGGAGGACAGGTAGCGACAATCAGCCCCAGCATTTT.

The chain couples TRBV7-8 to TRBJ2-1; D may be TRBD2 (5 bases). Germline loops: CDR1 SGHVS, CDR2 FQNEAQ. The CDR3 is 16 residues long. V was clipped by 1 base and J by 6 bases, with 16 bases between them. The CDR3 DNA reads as TGTGCCAGCAGCTTAGTAGAGGGAATTTTTGGCAATGAGCAGTTCTTC. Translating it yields CASSLVEGIFGNEQFF.